This T cell receptor (beta chain) was obtained from a study of T-cell memory formation after mild COVID-19. Study-wide points: Several responding clones turned up in pre-infection memory, indicating that cross-reactive memory may have taken part.

A single record per CDR3 protein comes from TCRdb applying MiXCR to the 5' RACE reads. The table lists under 650,000 distinct CDR3 sequences, around 17% of them singletons. Concerning this clonotype: The antigen is unknown.

Trimming took 5 bases from V and 10 from J, leaving 9 bases between them. The CDR3 extends over 11 amino acids. Germline V gene sequence: CDR1 MNHEY, CDR2 SVGEGT. Sample: PBMCs or a T cell subset sorted from them (not recorded which). The chain employs TRBV6-2 or TRBV6-3 and TRBJ2-1; the D is unclear. This receptor was taken from an adult woman who had mild COVID-19 (a few samples of this study predate the infection). Cell type and time point are not known. The CDR3: CASSNSEEQFF. CDR3 DNA: TGTGCCAGCAGTAACAGCGAGGAGCAGTTCTTC.